Detailed here is one T cell receptor beta chain. The treatment: 15 to 20 received Ad26.COV2.S at low or high dose, single or two shots; 5 received placebo; per-sample allocation not given. At day 63 after the first vaccine or placebo injection, samples were drawn. The sample originates from a study of Ad26.COV2.S vaccination and SARS-CoV-2 variants. TCRdb's table, derived via immunoSEQ multiplex PCR, lists solely in-frame clones and lacks some. The table shows about 350,000 clones, with about 89% occurring only once. The source was peripheral blood, collected in a trial of Ad26.COV2.S vaccine versus placebo. The TCR originated in a person aged 18-65 years who received the Ad26.COV2.S COVID-19 vaccine or a placebo.

CDR3 sequence (DNA): TGTGCCAGCGGCGGGACACCAACTAATGAAAAACTGTTTTTT. Its translation is CASGGTPTNEKLFF. The genes are TRBV2 and TRBJ1-4; a weak D match, TRBD1 (6 bases). The CDR3 consists of 14 residues. CDR1 SNHLY and CDR2 FYNNEI come from the germline V gene. The V end was cut by 8 bases, the J end by 0 bases, with 10 bases between.